This T cell receptor (beta chain) was documented in a study of T-cell reconstitution after alpha-beta-depleted transplantation in children. Study-level results: Newly generated T cells supplied most T-cell counts and diversity one year post-transplant. TCRbeta diversity was high at day 60 in some patients (a result of surviving recipient T cells and thymic progenitors).

It was with unique molecular identifiers that the TCRbeta library was prepared. TCRdb recomputed calls from the PCR reads with MiXCR, one row per CDR3 protein. The sample consists of fewer than 350,000 distinct CDR3 sequences, around a tenth of them appearing once. This clonotype was recorded at least ten times. Its antigen is currently unknown. Trimming took off 2 bases at V and 5 bases at J, with 18 bases between the two ends. From germline, CDR1 is MNHNS and CDR2 SASEGT. There are 17 residues in the CDR3. Specimen: PBMCs, collected before TCRalphabeta/CD19-depleted stem cell transplant. The genes are TRBV6-1 and TRBJ2-2; no clear D gene. This sequence originates from a boy under two years old with acute myeloid leukemia, due to receive a stem cell transplant. For the CDR3, the DNA is TGTGCCAGCAGTGAAAGCCTCGGGTACCGATGGACCGGGGAGCTGTTTTTT. This sequence encodes CASSESLGYRWTGELFF.